This T cell receptor beta chain comes out of a study of T cell responses to AZD1222 COVID-19 vaccine. CDR1 and CDR2 (germline): SGHNT, YYREEE (reference sequence). This CDR3 is 15 amino acids long. Trimming stripped 0 bases from V and 4 bases from J, with 13 bases between. It was second doses at about 4 or about 12 weeks that were pooled. Findings of the study overall: AZD1222 recipients seropositive at baseline numbered only six or seven. When two AZD1222 doses had been given, Spike-specific TCR breadth and depth rose. White British ancestry dominated among donors, who included more females, and clonal diversity was possibly underestimated.

Sequencing was performed with immunoSEQ multiplex PCR; in TCRdb, only in-frame clones are kept and a portion is missing. The data contain about 180,000 clones, around 90% of them singletons. This clone came up once. Its antigen is as yet unknown. This TCR was recovered from an adult who received the AZD1222 COVID-19 vaccine. V is TRBV5-4 and J is TRBJ2-5, with D maybe TRBD2 (6 bases). Sample: peripheral blood, taken 28 days after the second AZD1222 dose. The CDR3 nucleotides are TGTGCCAGCAGCTTGGCATTTGAAGCGGGAGAGACCCAGTACTTC. Translated, it gives CASSLAFEAGETQYF. The full variable domain, with the rest looked up from reference TRBV5-4 and TRBJ2-5, is ETGVTQSPTHLIKTRGQQVTLRCSSQSGHNTVSWYQQALGQGPQFIFQYYREEENGRGNFPPRFSGLQFPNYSSELNVNALELDDSALYLCASSLAFEAGETQYFGPGTRLLVL.